Listed below are T cell receptor beta chains from one sample, sequenced in a study of control samples from healthy donors and cancer patients. The protocol was immunoSEQ multiplex PCR, while the TCRdb copy is restricted to in-frame clones and leaves out a portion. This table has about 80,000 clones, 89% appearing once. Sequencing was carried out using blood. Source of these receptors: a man in his forties or fifties in good health. The CDR3 runs from the conserved cysteine through the conserved F or W. A D gene is named only where the DNA matches it firmly. Rows may omit the clone size; those that give it use once, few, many or a size class.

cdr3_length: 13
clone_size: -
j_call: TRBJ2-3
v_call: TRBV30
d_call: TRBD1
cdr3_aa: CAWSGGQQDTQYF
cdr3_nt: TGTGCCTGGAGTGGGGGACAGCAAGATACGCAGTATTTT

cdr3_length: 14
clone_size: -
j_call: TRBJ2-3
v_call: TRBV5-1
d_call: TRBD2
cdr3_aa: CASSVGDYTDTQYF
cdr3_nt: TGCGCCAGCAGCGTGGGGGACTATACAGATACGCAGTATTTT

cdr3_length: 14
clone_size: few
j_call: TRBJ1-6
v_call: TRBV7-9
d_call: -
cdr3_aa: CASSSGTIGSPLHF
cdr3_nt: TGTGCCAGCAGCTCCGGGACAATAGGGTCACCCCTCCACTTT

cdr3_length: 18
clone_size: -
j_call: TRBJ1-5
v_call: TRBV27
d_call: -
cdr3_aa: CASSPGRVLLTGNQPQHF
cdr3_nt: TGTGCCAGCAGCCCGGGGAGGGTCTTACTTACGGGCAATCAGCCCCAGCATTTT

cdr3_length: 13
clone_size: -
j_call: TRBJ1-4
v_call: TRBV29-1
d_call: TRBD1
cdr3_aa: CSVGNRGWEKLFF
cdr3_nt: TGCAGCGTTGGAAACAGGGGTTGGGAAAAACTGTTTTTT

cdr3_length: 15
clone_size: -
j_call: TRBJ1-1
v_call: TRBV29-1
d_call: TRBD1
cdr3_aa: CSVANRGTGITEAFF
cdr3_nt: TGCAGCGTTGCCAATCGGGGGACAGGAATCACTGAAGCTTTCTTT

cdr3_length: 14
clone_size: -
j_call: TRBJ2-7
v_call: TRBV3-1/TRBV3-2
d_call: TRBD2
cdr3_aa: CASSLAGGSLEQYF
cdr3_nt: TGTGCCAGCAGCCTCGCGGGGGGCTCCCTCGAGCAGTACTTC

cdr3_length: 14
clone_size: -
j_call: TRBJ1-1
v_call: TRBV5-1
d_call: -
cdr3_aa: CASSLDGGNTEAFF
cdr3_nt: TGCGCCAGCAGCTTGGATGGGGGGAACACTGAAGCTTTCTTT

cdr3_length: 15
clone_size: -
j_call: TRBJ2-3
v_call: TRBV9
d_call: TRBD2
cdr3_aa: CASSPSGAETDTQYF
cdr3_nt: TGTGCCAGCTCACCTAGCGGGGCCGAAACAGATACGCAGTATTTT

cdr3_length: 17
clone_size: -
j_call: TRBJ2-3
v_call: TRBV5-1
d_call: TRBD2
cdr3_aa: CASSLGLAGAYTDTQYF
cdr3_nt: TGCGCCAGCAGCTTGGGGCTAGCGGGGGCCTACACAGATACGCAGTATTTT

cdr3_length: 16
clone_size: -
j_call: TRBJ1-3
v_call: TRBV9
d_call: TRBD1
cdr3_aa: CASSAQDRVSGNTIYF
cdr3_nt: TGTGCCAGCAGCGCCCAAGACAGGGTCTCTGGAAACACCATATATTTT

cdr3_length: 14
clone_size: -
j_call: TRBJ1-6
v_call: TRBV27
d_call: TRBD1
cdr3_aa: CASNPGQDNSPLHF
cdr3_nt: TGTGCCAGCAATCCGGGACAGGACAATTCACCCCTCCACTTT

cdr3_length: 16
clone_size: -
j_call: TRBJ1-2
v_call: TRBV7-6
d_call: -
cdr3_aa: CASSSGPEITGRGYTF
cdr3_nt: TGTGCCAGCAGTTCAGGTCCGGAGATCACCGGTCGGGGCTACACCTTC

cdr3_length: 13
clone_size: -
j_call: TRBJ1-1
v_call: TRBV12-5
d_call: -
cdr3_aa: CASGLGWGTEAFF
cdr3_nt: TGTGCTAGTGGTTTGGGGTGGGGCACTGAAGCTTTCTTT

cdr3_length: 14
clone_size: -
j_call: TRBJ2-3
v_call: TRBV7-2
d_call: -
cdr3_aa: CASTRAGTTDTQYF
cdr3_nt: TGTGCCAGCACCCGCGCCGGAACCACAGATACGCAGTATTTT

cdr3_length: 16
clone_size: -
j_call: TRBJ2-2
v_call: TRBV21-1
d_call: -
cdr3_aa: CASSNQGQGRAGELFF
cdr3_nt: TGTGCCAGCAGCAACCAGGGGCAGGGTCGGGCCGGGGAGCTGTTTTTT

cdr3_length: 18
clone_size: -
j_call: TRBJ2-3
v_call: TRBV4-2
d_call: TRBD2
cdr3_aa: CASSQEPAGALRTDTQYF
cdr3_nt: TGTGCCAGCAGCCAAGAACCAGCGGGGGCCCTTCGCACAGATACGCAGTATTTT

cdr3_length: 15
clone_size: -
j_call: TRBJ2-1
v_call: TRBV10-3
d_call: -
cdr3_aa: CAISVTGTPAPEQFF
cdr3_nt: TGTGCCATCAGTGTTACCGGGACTCCTGCTCCGGAGCAGTTCTTC

cdr3_length: 13
clone_size: -
j_call: TRBJ1-1
v_call: TRBV5-6
d_call: -
cdr3_aa: CASSLVEDTEAFF
cdr3_nt: TGTGCCAGCAGCTTAGTGGAGGACACTGAAGCTTTCTTT

cdr3_length: 13
clone_size: -
j_call: TRBJ2-3
v_call: TRBV9
d_call: -
cdr3_aa: CASSVGTGDTQYF
cdr3_nt: TGTGCCAGCAGCGTAGGGACGGGGGATACGCAGTATTTT

cdr3_length: 17
clone_size: -
j_call: TRBJ2-6
v_call: TRBV10-2
d_call: -
cdr3_aa: CASSPRGGDSGANVLTF
cdr3_nt: TGCGCCAGCAGTCCCCGGGGTGGGGACTCTGGGGCCAACGTCCTGACTTTC

cdr3_length: 16
clone_size: -
j_call: TRBJ1-3
v_call: TRBV18
d_call: -
cdr3_aa: CASSPGLLNSGNTIYF
cdr3_nt: TGTGCCAGCTCACCGGGACTGCTTAACTCTGGAAACACCATATATTTT

cdr3_length: 14
clone_size: -
j_call: TRBJ1-1
v_call: TRBV5-1
d_call: -
cdr3_aa: CASSLALGDTEAFF
cdr3_nt: TGCGCCAGCAGCTTGGCCTTGGGGGACACTGAAGCTTTCTTT

cdr3_length: 13
clone_size: -
j_call: TRBJ1-5
v_call: TRBV2
d_call: -
cdr3_aa: CASSGGTNQPQHF
cdr3_nt: TGTGCCAGCAGTGGTGGAACCAATCAGCCCCAGCATTTT

cdr3_length: 15
clone_size: -
j_call: TRBJ1-4
v_call: TRBV15
d_call: -
cdr3_aa: CATSRATGIGEKLFF
cdr3_nt: TGTGCCACCAGCAGAGCTACAGGGATAGGTGAAAAACTGTTTTTT

cdr3_length: 16
clone_size: -
j_call: TRBJ1-2
v_call: TRBV7-8
d_call: -
cdr3_aa: CASSFQAHSLNGGYTF
cdr3_nt: TGTGCCAGCAGCTTTCAGGCCCACAGCCTGAACGGTGGCTACACCTTC

cdr3_length: 12
clone_size: -
j_call: TRBJ2-5
v_call: TRBV29-1
d_call: -
cdr3_aa: CSVRQDQETQYF
cdr3_nt: TGCAGCGTACGACAGGACCAAGAGACCCAGTACTTC

cdr3_length: 11
clone_size: -
j_call: TRBJ2-3
v_call: TRBV6-4
d_call: -
cdr3_aa: CASKGGGTQYF
cdr3_nt: TGTGCCAGCAAGGGAGGGGGCACGCAGTATTTT

cdr3_length: 16
clone_size: -
j_call: TRBJ2-2
v_call: TRBV2
d_call: TRBD2
cdr3_aa: CASSGSGLANTGELFF
cdr3_nt: TGTGCCAGCAGTGGAAGCGGACTAGCGAACACCGGGGAGCTGTTTTTT

cdr3_length: 16
clone_size: -
j_call: TRBJ1-6
v_call: TRBV6-5
d_call: -
cdr3_aa: CASSYSARGRNSPLHF
cdr3_nt: TGTGCCAGCAGTTACTCAGCCAGGGGACGGAATTCACCCCTCCACTTT

cdr3_length: 13
clone_size: -
j_call: TRBJ1-1
v_call: TRBV9
d_call: -
cdr3_aa: CASSFREGTEAFF
cdr3_nt: TGTGCCAGCAGCTTCAGGGAGGGGACTGAAGCTTTCTTT

cdr3_length: 14
clone_size: -
j_call: TRBJ1-2
v_call: TRBV18
d_call: TRBD1
cdr3_aa: CASSTGTDKAGYTF
cdr3_nt: TGTGCCAGCTCAACCGGGACAGATAAAGCTGGCTACACCTTC

cdr3_length: 14
clone_size: -
j_call: TRBJ1-1
v_call: TRBV27
d_call: -
cdr3_aa: CASSSGRWNTEAFF
cdr3_nt: TGTGCCAGCAGTTCCGGACGGTGGAACACTGAAGCTTTCTTT

cdr3_length: 14
clone_size: -
j_call: TRBJ2-3
v_call: TRBV9
d_call: -
cdr3_aa: CASSDPEVSDTQYF
cdr3_nt: TGTGCCAGCAGCGACCCTGAAGTTTCAGATACGCAGTATTTT

cdr3_length: 14
clone_size: -
j_call: TRBJ1-4
v_call: TRBV27
d_call: -
cdr3_aa: CASTLRGGNEKLFF
cdr3_nt: TGTGCCAGCACCCTTAGGGGAGGTAATGAAAAACTGTTTTTT

cdr3_length: 17
clone_size: -
j_call: TRBJ2-3
v_call: TRBV12-5
d_call: TRBD2
cdr3_aa: CASKGTSGGASTDTQYF
cdr3_nt: TGTGCTAGTAAAGGGACTAGCGGGGGGGCTAGCACAGATACGCAGTATTTT

cdr3_length: 16
clone_size: -
j_call: TRBJ2-3
v_call: TRBV15
d_call: -
cdr3_aa: CATSRVVGYRTDTQYF
cdr3_nt: TGTGCCACCAGCAGAGTAGTCGGCTACCGCACAGATACGCAGTATTTT

cdr3_length: 14
clone_size: -
j_call: TRBJ2-7
v_call: TRBV29-1
d_call: TRBD2
cdr3_aa: CSVTSGGNTYEQYF
cdr3_nt: TGCAGCGTTACTAGCGGGGGGAACACCTACGAGCAGTACTTC

cdr3_length: 14
clone_size: -
j_call: TRBJ2-1
v_call: TRBV5-1
d_call: -
cdr3_aa: CASSFGQGYNEQFF
cdr3_nt: TGCGCCAGCAGCTTTGGGCAGGGTTACAATGAGCAGTTCTTC

cdr3_length: 16
clone_size: -
j_call: TRBJ2-7
v_call: TRBV19
d_call: -
cdr3_aa: CASSMNGATSSYEQYF
cdr3_nt: TGTGCCAGTAGTATGAATGGGGCGACCAGCTCCTACGAGCAGTACTTC

cdr3_length: 14
clone_size: -
j_call: TRBJ1-1
v_call: TRBV7-8
d_call: -
cdr3_aa: CASSLEIGGTEAFF
cdr3_nt: TGTGCCAGCAGCTTAGAAATTGGGGGGACTGAAGCTTTCTTT

cdr3_length: 20
clone_size: few
j_call: TRBJ2-2
v_call: TRBV27
d_call: TRBD2
cdr3_aa: CASSSYGTSGGAGYTGELFF
cdr3_nt: TGTGCCAGCAGTTCCTACGGGACTAGCGGGGGGGCTGGTTACACCGGGGAGCTGTTTTTT

cdr3_length: 13
clone_size: -
j_call: TRBJ2-7
v_call: TRBV29-1
d_call: -
cdr3_aa: CSVDNGDTYEQYF
cdr3_nt: TGCAGCGTGGATAACGGGGATACCTACGAGCAGTACTTC

cdr3_length: 14
clone_size: -
j_call: TRBJ2-7
v_call: TRBV10-3
d_call: -
cdr3_aa: CAISESTVSYEQYF
cdr3_nt: TGTGCCATCAGTGAGTCGACAGTTTCCTACGAGCAGTACTTC

cdr3_length: 15
clone_size: -
j_call: TRBJ1-6
v_call: TRBV9
d_call: TRBD1
cdr3_aa: CASSVDRGGGSPLHF
cdr3_nt: TGTGCCAGCAGCGTAGACAGGGGCGGGGGTTCACCCCTCCACTTT

cdr3_length: 14
clone_size: -
j_call: TRBJ1-5
v_call: TRBV2
d_call: -
cdr3_aa: CASSEGRGDQPQHF
cdr3_nt: TGTGCCAGCAGTGAAGGGAGGGGGGATCAGCCCCAGCATTTT

cdr3_length: 15
clone_size: -
j_call: TRBJ1-2
v_call: TRBV19
d_call: -
cdr3_aa: CASTPRTSMNYGYTF
cdr3_nt: TGTGCCAGTACCCCGAGGACAAGTATGAACTATGGCTACACCTTC

cdr3_length: 16
clone_size: -
j_call: TRBJ2-2
v_call: TRBV19
d_call: TRBD2
cdr3_aa: CASTFEAGERTGELFF
cdr3_nt: TGTGCCAGTACTTTCGAAGCGGGGGAGCGCACCGGGGAGCTGTTTTTT

cdr3_length: 16
clone_size: -
j_call: TRBJ1-2
v_call: TRBV6-1
d_call: -
cdr3_aa: CASSEDLLIPNYGYTF
cdr3_nt: TGTGCCAGCAGTGAAGACTTGCTAATACCTAACTATGGCTACACCTTC

cdr3_length: 16
clone_size: -
j_call: TRBJ2-1
v_call: TRBV28
d_call: TRBD1
cdr3_aa: CASSPDRDRTYNEQFF
cdr3_nt: TGTGCCAGCAGTCCCGACCGGGACAGGACTTACAATGAGCAGTTCTTC

cdr3_length: 13
clone_size: -
j_call: TRBJ2-1
v_call: TRBV6-5
d_call: -
cdr3_aa: CASREGSVNEQFF
cdr3_nt: TGTGCCAGCAGGGAGGGTTCCGTCAATGAGCAGTTCTTC

cdr3_length: 14
clone_size: -
j_call: TRBJ2-4
v_call: TRBV30
d_call: TRBD1
cdr3_aa: CAWKDRSLANIQYF
cdr3_nt: TGTGCCTGGAAGGACAGGTCCCTCGCCAACATTCAGTACTTC

cdr3_length: 14
clone_size: -
j_call: TRBJ1-1
v_call: TRBV3-1/TRBV3-2
d_call: -
cdr3_aa: CASSSGSMNTEAFF
cdr3_nt: TGTGCCAGCAGCTCGGGGAGCATGAACACTGAAGCTTTCTTT

cdr3_length: 11
clone_size: -
j_call: TRBJ1-1
v_call: TRBV12-3/TRBV12-4
d_call: -
cdr3_aa: CASSLGGDAFF
cdr3_nt: TGTGCCAGCAGTTTAGGAGGGGACGCTTTCTTT

cdr3_length: 14
clone_size: -
j_call: TRBJ2-5
v_call: TRBV11-2
d_call: TRBD1
cdr3_aa: CASSPRDRGETQYF
cdr3_nt: TGTGCCAGCAGCCCCCGGGACAGGGGAGAGACCCAGTACTTC

cdr3_length: 15
clone_size: -
j_call: TRBJ1-2
v_call: TRBV7-8
d_call: -
cdr3_aa: CASSLRADPSYGYTF
cdr3_nt: TGTGCCAGCAGCTTACGGGCTGACCCCTCCTATGGCTACACCTTC